This section outlines one TCR beta chain sequence together with its context. Individuals having autoimmune disease history or systemic immunosuppression were not enrolled. The CDR3 extends over 13 amino acids. Germline lookup yields CDR1 MDHEN and CDR2 SYDVKM. The V gene lost 2 bases and the J gene lost 3 bases, with 7 bases spanning the gap. The sample is drawn from a study of OX40 agonist ivuxolimab in advanced cancers. Libraries were prepared by immunoSEQ multiplex PCR; TCRdb keeps only in-frame clonotypes and omits some of them. Among tens of thousands of clones listed, around 85% were seen once. The rearrangement links TRBV28 to TRBJ1-1; D gene ambiguous. This TCR was recovered from an adult with an advanced solid tumor such as melanoma, head and neck, liver or kidney cancer. This specimen consisted of CD4+ or CD8+ T cells sorted from blood, obtained in a trial of the OX40 agonist ivuxolimab. The CDR3 here is CASSLRDHTEAFF. CDR3 DNA sequence: TGTGCCAGCAGTTTAAGGGATCACACTGAAGCTTTCTTT.